This T cell receptor beta chain was identified during a study of cytomegalovirus exposure and HLA in healthy donors. 13 Jbeta primers and 60 Vbeta primers were used for the PCR. Original data processing: Counted up in a later analysis, unique TCR beta chains came to 60 million to 95 million, with about 9.9 million shared. Repertoires were generated with immunoSEQ multiplex PCR, while TCRdb's copy carries only in-frame clones and drops some. The V and J calls and clone size come from that table; D and trimming were worked out from the DNA. The sample records 100,000 to 150,000 clones, 72% being singletons. This clone was found a few times. CDR3 length: 16 amino acids. CDR1 and CDR2 (germline): SNHLY, FYNNEI. V lost 6 bases and J lost 0; bases outside the gene matches: 8.

The sample consisted of PBMCs. This chain links TRBV2 with TRBJ2-1; TRBD1 matches at 7 bases. The sequence derives from a man aged 50 to 60 in good health and CMV-seropositive. CDR3 sequence: CASSTPRTGSYNEQFF. CDR3 DNA sequence: TGTGCCAGCAGCACTCCGAGGACAGGCTCCTACAATGAGCAGTTCTTC.